This T cell receptor beta chain was sequenced for a study of blood T cell repertoires in COVID-19. Generated by immunoSEQ multiplex PCR, the TCRdb table keeps only in-frame clones and is missing some. The sample lists 150,000 to 200,000 clones, around 89% occurring once. This TCR was sampled from a woman aged 50 to 60 who had recovered from COVID-19. The sequencing input was PBMCs or T cells enriched from blood (not recorded which).

The CDR3 DNA sequence: TGTGCCAGTAGGACAGGGATGAACGAGCAGTACTTC. Amino acid sequence: CASRTGMNEQYF. J is TRBJ2-7 and V is TRBV19; 7 bases agree with TRBD1. Germline V gives CDR1 LNHDA, CDR2 SQIVND (reference sequence). CDR3 length: 12 residues. After removal of 6 bases from V and 5 bases from J, the junction contained 4 bases not matched to a gene. The variable domain in full, completed from reference TRBV19 and TRBJ2-7, reads DGGITQSPKYLFRKEGQNVTLSCEQNLNHDAMYWYRQDPGQGLRLIYYSQIVNDFQKGDIAEGYSVSREKKESFPLTVTSAQKNPTAFYLCASRTGMNEQYFGPGTRLTVT.